One and the same sample provided the 29 T cell receptor beta chains below, sequenced in a study of T-cell reconstitution after alpha-beta-depleted transplantation in children (dated by TCRdb to 2016 to 2018). Libraries came from PCR. TCRdb records Illumina HiSeq 2500 as the sequencer. Molecular barcoding was employed in the preparation of TCR libraries, with unique molecular identifiers being used to normalize TCRbeta repertoire quantification. The raw public reads went through TCRdb reprocessing: fastp at Q25, MiXCR clone calling, in-frame beta chains kept. Entries are consolidated by CDR3 protein sequence, retaining the most common genes and DNA. This sample holds roughly 400,000 distinct CDR3 sequences; around 21% were observed only once. The ten largest make up less than 4.5% of the sample. Material: PBMCs from the stem cell graft donor, obtained from the stem cell graft. The receptor source for this set is a human donor who donated a stem cell graft to a child with acute myeloid leukemia.

This clonotype was counted many times. The gene calls are TRBV20-1 and TRBJ2-3; D unclear. Looked up from germline, CDR1 is DFQATT and CDR2 is SNEGSKA (reference sequence). The CDR3 has 11 amino acids. V gave up 3 bases and J gave up 5 bases, with 6 bases separating them. The CDR3 sequence is CSARSLDTQYF. CDR3 nucleotide sequence: TGCAGTGCTAGGTCCCTAGATACGCAGTATTTT.

This chain links TRBV21-1 with TRBJ2-1; the D segment call TRBD2 is taken from the table without a DNA check. TRBV21-1 is classified as a pseudogene. This CDR3 is built from 16 residues. The CDR3 DNA is TGTGCCAGCAGCACCCTAGCGGGAGGTAACTACAATGAGCAGTTCTTC. Translating gives CASSTLAGGNYNEQFF.

This clonotype showed up just a few times. This chain uses TRBV20-1 with TRBJ1-1, with 7 positions matching TRBD1. The CDR3 runs to 14 residues. The junction had 7 bases not matched to a gene; V was cut back by 5 bases and J by 1 base. Germline CDR1 is DFQATT and CDR2 is SNEGSKA (reference sequence). The CDR3 DNA is TGCAGTGCTTTGAGAACAGGGGAGAACACTGAAGCTTTCTTT. Translation gives CSALRTGENTEAFF.

V is TRBV7-9 and J is TRBJ2-5, with D perhaps matching TRBD2 (5 bases). V gave up 5 bases and J gave up 0 bases, with 10 bases separating them. Germline CDR1 SEHNR, CDR2 FQNEAQ (reference sequence). The CDR3 is made up of 14 amino acids. The DNA of the CDR3 is TGTGCCAGCAGCCGTGAGCGGTACCAAGAGACCCAGTACTTC. This codes for CASSRERYQETQYF.

In this sample, this clonotype turned up a few times. This rearrangement joins TRBV12-3 or TRBV12-4 to TRBJ1-2, with no clear D. V was trimmed by 2 bases and J by 2 bases, leaving 3 bases between them. The CDR3 is 12 residues long. The CDR3 here is CASSLQNYGYTF. CDR3 nucleotides: TGTGCCAGCAGTTTACAGAACTATGGCTACACCTTC.

This clonotype turned up a few times. V gene TRBV12-3 or TRBV12-4 combines with J gene TRBJ1-6; D possibly corresponds to TRBD1 (5 bases). Trimming stripped 5 bases from V and 10 bases from J, with 12 bases between. This CDR3 has 13 residues. CDR3 region: CASSAPGGSPLHF. CDR3 nucleotide sequence: TGTGCCAGCAGTGCACCGGGGGGATCACCCCTCCACTTT.

V and J are TRBV11-2 and TRBJ2-4, with TRBD1 as a possible D gene (6 bases). V was clipped by 1 base and J by 6 bases, with 19 bases between them. The CDR3 has 17 amino acids. Germline-derived CDR1 and CDR2 are SGHAT and FQNNGV. The CDR3 here is CASSLVHSRDKGNIQYF. Here the CDR3 DNA reads TGTGCCAGCAGCTTAGTTCATAGTCGGGACAAGGGAAACATTCAGTACTTC.

This clonotype was detected a few times. The chain uses TRBV20-1 and TRBJ2-3, with a tentative D call TRBD2 (5 bases). CDR1 is DFQATT, CDR2 SNEGSKA, per germline (reference sequence). V dropped 3 bases and J dropped 4 bases, with 20 bases sitting between them. The CDR3 extends over 16 amino acids. CDR3 in amino acids: CSASLRWGVSPDTQYF. CDR3 sequence (DNA): TGCAGTGCTAGTTTACGTTGGGGAGTCAGCCCAGATACGCAGTATTTT.

This clonotype was found a few times. This sequence joins TRBV18 and TRBJ2-1; maybe TRBD2 (6 bases). This CDR3 has 12 residues. The V end was cut by 2 bases, the J end by 9 bases, with 8 bases between. Germline V lookup: CDR1 KGHSH, CDR2 LQKENI. CDR3 region: CASSPGRGEQFF. For the CDR3, the DNA is TGTGCCAGCTCACCAGGGCGGGGTGAGCAGTTCTTC.

The genes are TRBV5-1 and TRBJ2-7, with D possibly being TRBD1 (5 bases). Germline V gene data show CDR1 as SGHRS and CDR2 as YFSETQ. CDR3 size: 13 residues. Trimming took off 4 bases at V and 0 bases at J, with 8 bases between the two ends. The CDR3 spells CASSRQSSYEQYF. In DNA, the CDR3 is TGCGCCAGCAGCAGACAGAGCTCCTACGAGCAGTACTTC.

CDR3: CASSLMGLASYEQYF. The CDR3 DNA reads TGTGCCAGCAGCTTAATGGGACTAGCGTCCTACGAGCAGTACTTC. The V and J genes are TRBV7-2 and TRBJ2-7, with 10 nucleotides matching TRBD2. After removal of 2 bases from V and 1 base from J, the junction contained 2 bases not matched to a gene. This CDR3 has 15 residues. CDR1 and CDR2 from the germline V gene are SGHTA and FQGNSA.

This clonotype was counted between two and nine times. The CDR3 region has the DNA TGTGCCAGCAGCTTAGGCGCCTATATGAACACTGAAGCTTTCTTT. Protein sequence: CASSLGAYMNTEAFF. The chain has TRBV7-2 and TRBJ1-1; D remains unclear. Trimming removed 1 base from V and 0 bases from J, with 9 bases in between. The CDR3 contains 15 residues. The V gene's germline CDR1 is SGHTA and CDR2 FQGNSA. Complete variable domain (other parts from reference TRBV7-2 and TRBJ1-1): GAGVSQSPSNKVTEKGKDVELRCDPISGHTALYWYRQSLGQGLEFLIYFQGNSAPDKSGLPSDRFSAERTGGSVSTLTIQRTQQEDSAVYLCASSLGAYMNTEAFFGQGTRLTVV.

This clonotype was counted a few times. V usage is TRBV12-3 or TRBV12-4 and J usage is TRBJ2-7; possibly TRBD2 for D (6 bases). V lost 5 bases to trimming and J lost 6 bases, with 11 bases between them. This CDR3 is 12 amino acids long. CDR3 DNA sequence: TGTGCCAGCAGTGCGGGGACGGTCGAGCAGTACTTC. It specifies CASSAGTVEQYF.

This clonotype was counted ten times or more. This chain's CDR3 is CSVVPGTQETQYF. In DNA, the CDR3 is TGCAGCGTTGTACCCGGGACTCAAGAGACCCAGTACTTC. V usage is TRBV29-1 and J usage is TRBJ2-5, with D perhaps matching TRBD2 (6 bases). CDR3 length equals 13 residues. In germline, CDR1 is SQVTM, CDR2 ANQGSEA. The ends were cut back, 4 bases at V and 2 bases at J, with 11 bases in the middle.

There are a few counts of this clonotype. V and J are TRBV6-2 or TRBV6-3 and TRBJ1-5; D uncertain. CDR3 length equals 12 residues. Germline assignment: CDR1 MNHEY and CDR2 SVGEGT. V was trimmed by 6 bases and J by 6 bases, leaving 9 bases between them. The CDR3 sequence is CASSPPSQPQHF. CDR3 coding DNA: TGTGCCAGCAGCCCTCCTAGTCAGCCCCAGCATTTT.

The V call is TRBV20-1, the J call TRBJ2-1; 8 nucleotides agree with TRBD2. With 3 bases clipped from V and 4 bases from J, the junction kept 23 bases outside the gene matches. The CDR3 is 20 amino acids. Germline V gives CDR1 DFQATT, CDR2 SNEGSKA (reference sequence). The CDR3 coding sequence is TGCAGTGCTAGGGTCCCTCCGGGACTAGTATTCCTGTACGATTACAATGAGCAGTTCTTC. This gives the protein CSARVPPGLVFLYDYNEQFF.

This clonotype was found a few times. The chain couples TRBV11-2 to TRBJ2-1, with 9 bases identical to TRBD2. The V and J ends lost 5 bases and 7 bases, in that order; junction bases with no gene match: 12. Germline V gene sequence: CDR1 SGHAT, CDR2 FQNNGV. CDR3 size: 16 residues. In DNA, the CDR3 is TGTGCCAGCAGCCTAGTTGGTAGCGGGAGCGGGAATGAGCAGTTCTTC. It yields the protein CASSLVGSGSGNEQFF.

This clonotype was seen more than once but under ten times. This rearrangement joins TRBV29-1 to TRBJ2-7; 7 bases agree with TRBD1. Germline V gives CDR1 SQVTM, CDR2 ANQGSEA. Trimming removed 6 bases from V and 3 bases from J; junction bases left unmatched: 8. This CDR3 has 13 amino acids. The CDR3 region has the DNA TGCAGCGTCGGCCGGGACAGTCTCTACGAGCAGTACTTC. It is translated as CSVGRDSLYEQYF.

The chain has TRBV9 and TRBJ1-4; D not certain. CDR3 size: 13 residues. The germline V gene encodes CDR1 SGDLS and CDR2 YYNGEE. Trimming left V 0 bases short and J 8 bases short, with 8 bases between. The CDR3 DNA reads TGTGCCAGCAGCGTAGACGAACGGGAAAAACTGTTTTTT. Its protein product is CASSVDEREKLFF.

The V gene is TRBV6-5, the J gene TRBJ1-5, with 8 bases that match TRBD1. Losses at the gene ends were 6 bases for V and 6 bases for J; bases not matched to a gene: 7. This CDR3 region has 14 residues. Per germline, CDR1 MNHEY and CDR2 SVGAGI. The CDR3 spells CASSWTGTGQPQHF. Here the CDR3 DNA reads TGTGCCAGCAGCTGGACAGGGACGGGTCAGCCCCAGCATTTT.

Many counts were recorded for this clonotype. The rearrangement joins TRBV20-1 to TRBJ2-7; 8 bases are shared with TRBD2. V lost 6 bases to trimming and J lost 0 bases; unmatched junction nucleotides: 4. There are 13 residues in the CDR3. Germline values: CDR1 DFQATT, CDR2 SNEGSKA (reference sequence). In DNA form, the CDR3 reads TGCAGTGCCTTAGCGGGAAGCTCCTACGAGCAGTACTTC. Translating it yields CSALAGSSYEQYF.

The rearrangement links TRBV7-6 to TRBJ2-7; 13 nucleotides align to TRBD2. After removal of 2 bases from V and 2 bases from J, the junction contained 12 bases not matched to a gene. Germline CDR1 reads SGHVS; CDR2 reads FNYEAQ. The CDR3 contains 19 residues. The DNA of the CDR3 is TGTGCCAGCAGCTTAAAGGGGTGGGGGACTAGCGGGACGCCCTACGAGCAGTACTTC. Its translation is CASSLKGWGTSGTPYEQYF.

This clonotype was counted a few times. The gene calls are TRBV20-1 and TRBJ1-1, with 7 bases aligning to TRBD1. Per germline, CDR1 DFQATT and CDR2 SNEGSKA (reference sequence). This CDR3 has 13 amino acids. Trimming cost V 4 bases and J 8 bases; bases outside gene matches: 10. The CDR3 DNA is TGCAGTGCTAACCTAGGGGGCTGGTCAGAAGCTTTCTTT. It translates to CSANLGGWSEAFF.

The chain links TRBV18 to TRBJ1-1; TRBD1 is a possible D gene (5 bases). Germline CDR1 is KGHSH and CDR2 is LQKENI. CDR3 length: 14 amino acids. Deletions cut 6 bases from V and 1 base from J, with 12 bases between. The CDR3 is CASSTQAANTEAFF. DNA of the CDR3: TGTGCCAGCTCCACACAGGCAGCGAACACTGAAGCTTTCTTT.

V and J are TRBV7-6 and TRBJ1-3, with D hard to call. This CDR3 has 14 amino acids. V was pared by 1 base and J by 2 bases, with 6 bases between. Germline CDR1 is SGHVS and CDR2 is FNYEAQ. CDR3 nucleotides: TGTGCCAGCAGCTTAGTCGCAGCTGGAAACACCATATATTTT. Amino acids: CASSLVAAGNTIYF.

The chain joins TRBV9 to TRBJ1-1; D not certain. Germline values: CDR1 SGDLS, CDR2 YYNGEE. V lost 4 bases and J 0 bases, leaving 10 bases between the germline ends. This CDR3 is 14 amino acids long. CDR3 in amino acids: CASSSGSLNTEAFF. For the CDR3, the DNA is TGTGCCAGCAGCAGTGGGTCATTGAACACTGAAGCTTTCTTT.

V and J are TRBV5-1 and TRBJ2-5; 9 bases are a match to TRBD1. V was pared by 0 bases and J by 4 bases, with 4 bases of the junction left unmatched. This CDR3 region has 15 residues. Germline V gene data show CDR1 as SGHRS and CDR2 as YFSETQ. The CDR3 region is CASSLALGQGETQYF. Written as DNA, the CDR3 is TGCGCCAGCAGCTTGGCTCTGGGACAGGGAGAGACCCAGTACTTC.

About this clonotype itself: A clone one base away is much larger, so this may be a read error. This sequence joins TRBV20-1 and TRBJ2-4, with 8 bases identical to TRBD2. Per the germline V gene, CDR1 is DFQATT and CDR2 is SNEGSKA (reference sequence). CDR3 length: 14 residues. The CDR3 coding sequence is TGCAGTGCCGCGGAAGCGGGAGTCAAAAACATTGAGTACTTC. It codes for CSAAEAGVKNIEYF.

The chain couples TRBV12-3 or TRBV12-4 to TRBJ2-7, with D perhaps matching TRBD1 (6 bases). The CDR3 covers 14 residues. V was cut by 3 bases and J by 6 bases, with 15 bases left in between. CDR3: CASSFPGAPFEQYF. The CDR3 nucleotides are TGTGCCAGCAGTTTTCCAGGGGCCCCATTCGAGCAGTACTTC.